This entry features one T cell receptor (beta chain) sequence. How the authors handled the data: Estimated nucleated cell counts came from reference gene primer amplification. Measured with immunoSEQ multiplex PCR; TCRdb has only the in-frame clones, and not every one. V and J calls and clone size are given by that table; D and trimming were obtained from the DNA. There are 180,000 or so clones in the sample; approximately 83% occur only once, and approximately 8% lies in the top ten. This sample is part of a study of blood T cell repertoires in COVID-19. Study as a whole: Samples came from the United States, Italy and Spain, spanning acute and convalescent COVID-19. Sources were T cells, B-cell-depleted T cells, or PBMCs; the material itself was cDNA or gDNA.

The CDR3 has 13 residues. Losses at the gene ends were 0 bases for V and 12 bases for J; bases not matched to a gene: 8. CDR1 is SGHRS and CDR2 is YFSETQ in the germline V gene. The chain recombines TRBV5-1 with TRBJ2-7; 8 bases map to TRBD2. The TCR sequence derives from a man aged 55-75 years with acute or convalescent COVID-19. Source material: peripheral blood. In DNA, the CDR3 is TGCGCCAGCAGCTTGGATATAGCGGGGTCTTGGTACTTC. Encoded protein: CASSLDIAGSWYF.